The TCR beta chain described here comes from a study of T cell repertoires in cytomegalovirus infection. This clonotype has ten or more counts. CDR1 is SGHTA, CDR2 FQGNSA, per germline. The ends lost 0 bases at V and 4 bases at J; junction bases unmatched: 3. The CDR3 runs 15 residues. One entry per CDR3 protein results from TCRdb running MiXCR on the reads. The sample carries 200,000 or so distinct CDR3 sequences, roughly a fifth recorded once. This TCR derives from a human donor in good health (CMV status not recorded). Some clones in this sample may be carry-over from other donors' samples. Sequencing was performed on PBMCs. The chain recombines TRBV7-2 with TRBJ2-1, with 7 positions matching TRBD2. The CDR3 is CASSLALAVYNEQFF. The CDR3 DNA reads as TGTGCCAGCAGCTTAGCTCTAGCGGTGTACAATGAGCAGTTCTTC. Using reference TRBV7-2 and TRBJ2-1 for the parts outside the CDR3, the full variable domain is GAGVSQSPSNKVTEKGKDVELRCDPISGHTALYWYRQSLGQGLEFLIYFQGNSAPDKSGLPSDRFSAERTGGSVSTLTIQRTQQEDSAVYLCASSLALAVYNEQFFGPGTRLTVL.